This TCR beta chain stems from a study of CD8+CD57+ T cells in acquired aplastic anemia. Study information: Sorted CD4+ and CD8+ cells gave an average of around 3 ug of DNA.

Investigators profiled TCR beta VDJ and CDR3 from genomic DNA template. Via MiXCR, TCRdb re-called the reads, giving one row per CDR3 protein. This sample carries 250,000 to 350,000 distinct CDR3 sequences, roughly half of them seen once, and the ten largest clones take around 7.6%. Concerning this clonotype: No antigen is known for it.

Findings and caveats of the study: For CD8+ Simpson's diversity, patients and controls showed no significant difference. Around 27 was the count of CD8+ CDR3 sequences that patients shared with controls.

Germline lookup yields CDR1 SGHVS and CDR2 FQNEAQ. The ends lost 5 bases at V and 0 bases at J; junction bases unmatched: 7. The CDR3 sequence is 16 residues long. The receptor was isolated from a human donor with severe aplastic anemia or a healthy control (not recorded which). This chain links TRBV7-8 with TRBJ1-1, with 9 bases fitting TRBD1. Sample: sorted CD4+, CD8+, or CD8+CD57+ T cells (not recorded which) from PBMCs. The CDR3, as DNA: TGTGCCAGCAGCCAAACCGGGACAGGGATGAACACTGAAGCTTTCTTT. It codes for CASSQTGTGMNTEAFF.